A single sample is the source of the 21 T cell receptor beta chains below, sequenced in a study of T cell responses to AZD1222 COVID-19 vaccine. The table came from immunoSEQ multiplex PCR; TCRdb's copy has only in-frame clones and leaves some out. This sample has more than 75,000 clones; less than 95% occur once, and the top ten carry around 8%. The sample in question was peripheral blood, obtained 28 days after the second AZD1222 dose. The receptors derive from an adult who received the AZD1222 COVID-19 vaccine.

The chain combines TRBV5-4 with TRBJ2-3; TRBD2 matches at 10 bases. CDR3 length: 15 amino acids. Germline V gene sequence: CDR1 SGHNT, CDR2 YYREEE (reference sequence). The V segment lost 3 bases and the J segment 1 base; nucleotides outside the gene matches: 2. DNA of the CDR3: TGTGCCAGCAGCTCTGGACTAGCGGGCACAGATACGCAGTATTTT. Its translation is CASSSGLAGTDTQYF.

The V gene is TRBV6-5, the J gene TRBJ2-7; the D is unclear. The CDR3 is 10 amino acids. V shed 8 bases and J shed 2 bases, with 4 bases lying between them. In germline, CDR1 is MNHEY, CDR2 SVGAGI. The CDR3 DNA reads TGTGCCAGCGGGGCCTACGAGCAGTACTTC. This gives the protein CASGAYEQYF.

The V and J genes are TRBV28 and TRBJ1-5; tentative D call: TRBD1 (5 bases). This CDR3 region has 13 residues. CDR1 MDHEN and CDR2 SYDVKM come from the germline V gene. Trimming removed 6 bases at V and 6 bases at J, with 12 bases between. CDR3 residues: CASRDTSVQPQHF. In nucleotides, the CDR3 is TGTGCCAGCAGGGACACGTCGGTTCAGCCCCAGCATTTT.

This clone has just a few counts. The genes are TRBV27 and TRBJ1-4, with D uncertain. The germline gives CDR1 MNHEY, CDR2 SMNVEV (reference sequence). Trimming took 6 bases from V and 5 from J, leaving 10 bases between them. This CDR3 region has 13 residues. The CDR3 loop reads CASSRERNEKLFF. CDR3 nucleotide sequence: TGTGCCAGCAGCCGGGAGAGGAATGAAAAACTGTTTTTT.

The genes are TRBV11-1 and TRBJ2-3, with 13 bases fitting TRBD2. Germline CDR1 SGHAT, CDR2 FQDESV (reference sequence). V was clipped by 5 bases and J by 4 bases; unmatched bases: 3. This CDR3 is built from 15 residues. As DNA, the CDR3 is TGTGCCAGCAGCAGACTAGCGGGAGGATCAGATACGCAGTATTTT. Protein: CASSRLAGGSDTQYF. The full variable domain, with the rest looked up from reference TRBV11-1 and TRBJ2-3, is EAEVAQSPRYKITEKSQAVAFWCDPISGHATLYWYRQILGQGPELLVQFQDESVVDDSQLPKDRFSAERLKGVDSTLKIQPAELGDSAMYLCASSRLAGGSDTQYFGPGTRLTVL.

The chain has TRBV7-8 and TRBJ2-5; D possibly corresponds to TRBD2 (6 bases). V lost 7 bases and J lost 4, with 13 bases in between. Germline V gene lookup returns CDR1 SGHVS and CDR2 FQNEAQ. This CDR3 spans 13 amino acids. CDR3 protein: CASTIGGRETQYF. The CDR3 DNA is TGTGCCAGCACCATTGGGGGGAGAGAGACCCAGTACTTC.

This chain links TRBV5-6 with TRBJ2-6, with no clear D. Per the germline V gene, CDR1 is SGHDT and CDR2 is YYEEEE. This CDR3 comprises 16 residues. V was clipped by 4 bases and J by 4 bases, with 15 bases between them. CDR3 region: CASSPWQAWGANVLTF. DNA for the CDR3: TGTGCCAGCAGCCCCTGGCAGGCGTGGGGGGCCAACGTCCTGACTTTC.

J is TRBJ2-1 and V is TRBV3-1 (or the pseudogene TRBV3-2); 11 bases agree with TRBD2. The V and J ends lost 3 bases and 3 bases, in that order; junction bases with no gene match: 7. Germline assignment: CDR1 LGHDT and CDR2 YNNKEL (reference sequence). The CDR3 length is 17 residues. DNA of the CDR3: TGTGCCAGCAGCCAGACCACCGGGACTAGCGGCTACAATGAGCAGTTCTTC. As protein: CASSQTTGTSGYNEQFF.

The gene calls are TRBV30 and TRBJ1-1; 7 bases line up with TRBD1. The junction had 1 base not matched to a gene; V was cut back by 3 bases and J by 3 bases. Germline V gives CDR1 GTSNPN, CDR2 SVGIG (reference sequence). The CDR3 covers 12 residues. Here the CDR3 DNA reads TGTGCCTGGAGAGGACAGGACACTGAAGCTTTCTTT. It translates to CAWRGQDTEAFF.

The chain's CDR3 is CASSSPAGDNEQFF. The CDR3 DNA sequence: TGTGCCAGCAGCTCCCCCGCCGGGGACAATGAGCAGTTCTTC. The rearrangement joins TRBV5-4 to TRBJ2-1; D is perhaps TRBD2 (5 bases). This CDR3 spans 14 amino acids. Germline CDR1 and CDR2: SGHNT and YYREEE (reference sequence). With 3 bases removed from V and 5 bases from J, the gap between germline ends came to 12 bases.

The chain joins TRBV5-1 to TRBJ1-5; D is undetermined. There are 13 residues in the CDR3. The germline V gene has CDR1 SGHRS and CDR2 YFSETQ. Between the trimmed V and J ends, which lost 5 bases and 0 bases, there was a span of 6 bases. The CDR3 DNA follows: TGCGCCAGCAGTGTCGATAGCAATCAGCCCCAGCATTTT. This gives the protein CASSVDSNQPQHF.

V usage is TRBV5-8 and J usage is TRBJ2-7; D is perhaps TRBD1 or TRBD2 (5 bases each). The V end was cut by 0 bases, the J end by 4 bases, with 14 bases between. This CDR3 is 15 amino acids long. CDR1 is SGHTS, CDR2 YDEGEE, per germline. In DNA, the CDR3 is TGTGCCAGCAGCTTGGCGCAGGGCCCGGGATACGAGCAGTACTTC. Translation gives CASSLAQGPGYEQYF.

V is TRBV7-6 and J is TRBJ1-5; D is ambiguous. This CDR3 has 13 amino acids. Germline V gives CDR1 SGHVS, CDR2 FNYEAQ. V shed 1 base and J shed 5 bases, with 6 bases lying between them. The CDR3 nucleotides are TGTGCCAGCAGCTTAGGATCTGATCAGCCCCAGCATTTT. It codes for CASSLGSDQPQHF.

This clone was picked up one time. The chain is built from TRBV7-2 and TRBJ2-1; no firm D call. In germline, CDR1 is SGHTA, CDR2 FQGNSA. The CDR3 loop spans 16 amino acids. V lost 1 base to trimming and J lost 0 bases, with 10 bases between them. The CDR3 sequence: CASSLEGSISYNEQFF. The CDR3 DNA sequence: TGTGCCAGCAGCTTAGAAGGGTCTATCTCCTACAATGAGCAGTTCTTC.

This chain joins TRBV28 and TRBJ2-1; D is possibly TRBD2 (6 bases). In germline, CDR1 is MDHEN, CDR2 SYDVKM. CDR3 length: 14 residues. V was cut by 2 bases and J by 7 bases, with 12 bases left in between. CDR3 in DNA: TGTGCCAGCAGTTTAAGGACTACCCGAAATGAGCAGTTCTTC. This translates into CASSLRTTRNEQFF.

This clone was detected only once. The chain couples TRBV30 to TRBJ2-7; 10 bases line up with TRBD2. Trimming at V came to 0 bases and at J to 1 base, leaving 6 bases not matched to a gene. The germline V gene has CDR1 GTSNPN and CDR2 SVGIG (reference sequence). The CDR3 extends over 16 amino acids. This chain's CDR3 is CAWSVPQLAGSYEQYF. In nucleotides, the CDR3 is TGTGCCTGGAGTGTACCCCAACTAGCGGGATCCTACGAGCAGTACTTC.

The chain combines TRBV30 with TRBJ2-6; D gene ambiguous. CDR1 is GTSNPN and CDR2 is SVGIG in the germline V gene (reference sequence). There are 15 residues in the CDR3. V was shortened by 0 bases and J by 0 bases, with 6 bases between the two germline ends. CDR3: CAWSVKGSGANVLTF. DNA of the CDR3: TGTGCCTGGAGTGTTAAGGGCTCTGGGGCCAACGTCCTGACTTTC.

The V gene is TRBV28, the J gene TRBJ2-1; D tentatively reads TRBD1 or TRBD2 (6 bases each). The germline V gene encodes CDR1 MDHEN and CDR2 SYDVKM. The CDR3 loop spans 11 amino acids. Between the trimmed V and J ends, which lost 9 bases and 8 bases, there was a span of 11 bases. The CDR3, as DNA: TGTGCCAGTCAGGGGAGGCATGAGCAGTTCTTC. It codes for CASQGRHEQFF.

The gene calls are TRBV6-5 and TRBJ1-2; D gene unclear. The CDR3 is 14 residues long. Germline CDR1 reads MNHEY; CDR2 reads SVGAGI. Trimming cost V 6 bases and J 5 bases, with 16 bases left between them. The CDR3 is CASSRPSGLYGYTF. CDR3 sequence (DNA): TGTGCCAGCAGCCGACCGTCCGGGCTATATGGCTACACCTTC.

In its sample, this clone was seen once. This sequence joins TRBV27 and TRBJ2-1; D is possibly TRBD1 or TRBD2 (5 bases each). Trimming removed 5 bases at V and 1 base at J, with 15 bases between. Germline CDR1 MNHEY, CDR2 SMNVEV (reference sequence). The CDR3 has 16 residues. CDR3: CASSLQGVVSYNEQFF. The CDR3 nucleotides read TGTGCCAGCAGTCTCCAGGGAGTTGTGTCCTACAATGAGCAGTTCTTC.

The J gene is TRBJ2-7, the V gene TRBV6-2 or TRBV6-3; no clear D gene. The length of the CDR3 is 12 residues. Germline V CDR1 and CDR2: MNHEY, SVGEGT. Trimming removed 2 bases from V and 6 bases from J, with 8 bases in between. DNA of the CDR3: TGTGCCAGCAGTTACCCTCCAAGCGAGCAGTACTTC. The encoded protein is CASSYPPSEQYF.